Below, 19 T cell receptor beta chains from the same sample are listed, as sequenced in a study of blood T cell repertoires in COVID-19. Profiled with immunoSEQ multiplex PCR; TCRdb holds only in-frame clones, not every one. The table includes about 270,000 clones, about 90% detected once. The sequencing input was PBMCs or T cells enriched from blood (not recorded which). These receptors were collected from a woman under 40 with acute COVID-19.

This chain joins TRBV4-2 and TRBJ2-4; D uncertain. Germline V gives CDR1 LGHNA, CDR2 YNFKEQ. The CDR3 has 12 amino acids. Trimming pared 0 bases from V and 9 bases from J, leaving 6 bases between. CDR3 coding DNA: TGTGCCAGCAGCCAAGATCTTATCATTCAGTACTTC. It codes for CASSQDLIIQYF.

This clone was seen only a few times. The chain couples TRBV9 to TRBJ2-2; D is possibly TRBD1 (5 bases). The CDR3 covers 15 residues. Germline V gene data show CDR1 as SGDLS and CDR2 as YYNGEE. With 0 bases removed from V and 4 bases from J, the gap between germline ends came to 10 bases. This CDR3 reads CASSVVAGRTGELFF. The CDR3 DNA is TGTGCCAGCAGCGTAGTGGCAGGGCGCACCGGGGAGCTGTTTTTT. The full variable domain, with the rest looked up from reference TRBV9 and TRBJ2-2, is DSGVTQTPKHLITATGQRVTLRCSPRSGDLSVYWYQQSLDQGLQFLIQYYNGEERAKGNILERFSAQQFPDLHSELNLSSLELGDSALYFCASSVVAGRTGELFFGEGSRLTVL.

The CDR3 DNA reads as TGTGCCAGCAGTTCACGTGAAGAGTCCATTCAGTACTTC. This translates into CASSSREESIQYF. J is TRBJ2-4 and V is TRBV6-5, with no clear D. Germline V gene lookup returns CDR1 MNHEY and CDR2 SVGAGI. CDR3 length: 13 residues. V was trimmed by 4 bases and J by 9 bases, leaving 13 bases between them.

V gene TRBV5-6 combines with J gene TRBJ2-7, with D perhaps TRBD1 (6 bases). The germline V gene encodes CDR1 SGHDT and CDR2 YYEEEE. The V gene lost 3 bases and the J gene lost 1 base, with 11 bases spanning the gap. The CDR3 is made up of 14 amino acids. The CDR3 DNA follows: TGTGCCAGCAGCTACGGGGACATTTCCTACGAGCAGTACTTC. It yields the protein CASSYGDISYEQYF.

V and J are TRBV23-1 and TRBJ2-1; TRBD1 matches at 7 bases. TRBV23-1 is identified as an open reading frame with a role that is uncertain. Trimming cost V 0 bases and J 7 bases; bases outside gene matches: 9. The CDR3 totals 16 residues. CDR3 DNA sequence: TGCGCCAGCAGTCAATCGTGCACAGGGGTTGGGAATGAGCAGTTCTTC. Amino acids: CASSQSCTGVGNEQFF.

The V and J genes are TRBV9 and TRBJ1-1; 8 bases fit TRBD1. The CDR3 loop spans 18 amino acids. Germline V gene data show CDR1 as SGDLS and CDR2 as YYNGEE. The V gene end was trimmed by 0 bases and the J gene end by 0 bases; junction bases not matched to a gene: 10. The CDR3 nucleotides read TGTGCCAGCAGCGTAGAAGGACAGGGACTCGGCCTGAACACTGAAGCTTTCTTT. Translation gives CASSVEGQGLGLNTEAFF.

The chain recombines TRBV6-1 with TRBJ1-3; D is ambiguous. Germline V gives CDR1 MNHNS, CDR2 SASEGT. There are 16 residues in the CDR3. V shed 0 bases and J shed 0 bases, with 9 bases lying between them. The CDR3 loop reads CASSEALSSSGNTIYF. The CDR3 bases are TGTGCCAGCAGTGAAGCGCTTAGTAGCTCTGGAAACACCATATATTTT.

V usage is TRBV27 and J usage is TRBJ2-7; D might be TRBD1 (5 bases). The CDR3 extends over 13 amino acids. From germline, CDR1 is MNHEY and CDR2 SMNVEV (reference sequence). The V gene lost 6 bases and the J gene lost 4 bases, with 13 bases spanning the gap. The CDR3 bases are TGTGCCAGCAGCCCAGGGTCCGGTTACGAGCAGTACTTC. This encodes CASSPGSGYEQYF.

The gene calls are TRBV13 and TRBJ2-3, with 10 positions matching TRBD1. The CDR3 extends over 16 amino acids. The V and J ends lost 1 base and 6 bases, in that order; junction bases with no gene match: 7. Looked up from germline, CDR1 is PRHDT and CDR2 is FYEKMQ (reference sequence). The CDR3 spells CASSLVGDRGTDTQYF. CDR3 DNA: TGTGCCAGCAGCTTAGTAGGGGACAGGGGAACGGATACGCAGTATTTT.

This chain uses TRBV2 with TRBJ2-1; 7 bases line up with TRBD2. CDR3 size: 15 residues. Germline V gene data show CDR1 as SNHLY and CDR2 as FYNNEI. V lost 5 bases and J lost 5; bases outside the gene matches: 9. The CDR3 loop is CASSYGLVPNNEQFF. The DNA of the CDR3 is TGTGCCAGCAGTTATGGACTAGTACCGAACAATGAGCAGTTCTTC. Supplemented by reference TRBV2 and TRBJ2-1, the full variable domain reads EPEVTQTPSHQVTQMGQEVILRCVPISNHLYFYWYRQILGQKVEFLVSFYNNEISEKSEIFDDQFSVERPDGSNFTLKIRSTKLEDSAMYFCASSYGLVPNNEQFFGPGTRLTVL.

The V and J genes are TRBV5-1 and TRBJ2-1; 7 bases are shared with TRBD2. V shed 0 bases, J shed 6 bases, and the junction held 6 bases outside the gene matches. CDR3 length equals 15 residues. In germline, CDR1 is SGHRS, CDR2 YFSETQ. The CDR3 here is CASSLVAGTGNEQFF. CDR3 DNA sequence: TGCGCCAGCAGCTTGGTAGCGGGTACCGGCAATGAGCAGTTCTTC.

This clone was seen just once. The rearrangement links TRBV19 to TRBJ2-7, with 9 nucleotides matching TRBD1. This CDR3 contains 15 residues. The ends lost 5 bases at V and 5 bases at J; junction bases unmatched: 10. Germline-derived CDR1 and CDR2 are LNHDA and SQIVND (reference sequence). CDR3 sequence: CASSVQGASNDEQYF. CDR3 DNA: TGTGCCAGTAGTGTACAGGGGGCTTCCAACGACGAGCAGTACTTC.

V is TRBV19 and J is TRBJ1-5, with 10 bases identical to TRBD1. Germline V lookup: CDR1 LNHDA, CDR2 SQIVND (reference sequence). The length of the CDR3 is 13 residues. V shed 7 bases and J 5 bases; nucleotides not matched to a gene: 2. CDR3 protein: CASIGTGDQPQHF. CDR3 nucleotides: TGTGCCAGTATTGGGACAGGGGATCAGCCCCAGCATTTT.

The gene calls are TRBV11-2 and TRBJ2-1; 11 nucleotides align to TRBD2. The CDR3 length is 16 residues. Germline assignment: CDR1 SGHAT and CDR2 FQNNGV. J gave up 0 bases and V 5 bases, and 3 bases lay outside the gene matches. The CDR3 DNA follows: TGTGCCAGCAGCCTTACTAGCGGGAGCTCCTACAATGAGCAGTTCTTC. The encoded protein is CASSLTSGSSYNEQFF.

There are a few counts of this clone. The CDR3 loop is CASSEDVRGREQFF. CDR3 DNA sequence: TGTGCCAGCAGTGAAGACGTTCGGGGTCGTGAGCAGTTCTTC. The genes are TRBV6-1 and TRBJ2-1; D may be TRBD2 (5 bases). The CDR3 extends over 14 amino acids. Trimming removed 1 base at V and 9 bases at J, with 13 bases between. Per the germline V gene, CDR1 is MNHNS and CDR2 is SASEGT.

In nucleotides, the CDR3 is TGCAGCGTGATAACAGGGGGCGACGCGACTGAAAAACTGTTTTTT. It translates to CSVITGGDATEKLFF. The chain joins TRBV29-1 to TRBJ1-4; TRBD1 aligns across 9 bases. The V gene's germline CDR1 is SQVTM and CDR2 ANQGSEA. The CDR3 extends over 15 amino acids. Trimming removed 6 bases from V and 7 bases from J; junction bases left unmatched: 12.

This chain joins TRBV6-5 and TRBJ2-1, with TRBD2 matching over 10 bases. With 8 bases clipped from V and 7 bases from J, the junction kept 5 bases outside the gene matches. This CDR3 region has 13 residues. CDR1 is MNHEY, CDR2 SVGAGI, per germline. The CDR3 spells CASRSGRGNEQFF. As DNA, the CDR3 is TGTGCCAGCCGAAGCGGGAGGGGTAATGAGCAGTTCTTC.

DNA for the CDR3: TGCGCCAGCAGCTCGGGACTAGCGGGAGTCGAGCAGTACTTC. It translates to CASSSGLAGVEQYF. The chain combines TRBV5-1 with TRBJ2-7; the match to TRBD2 covers 14 bases. The CDR3 spans 14 residues. Trimming cost V 3 bases and J 6 bases; bases outside gene matches: 2. Germline CDR1 is SGHRS and CDR2 is YFSETQ. Drawing the rest from reference TRBV5-1 and TRBJ2-7, the complete variable domain is KAGVTQTPRYLIKTRGQQVTLSCSPISGHRSVSWYQQTPGQGLQFLFEYFSETQRNKGNFPGRFSGRQFSNSRSEMNVSTLELGDSALYLCASSSGLAGVEQYFGPGTRLTVT.

The V gene is TRBV3-1 (or the pseudogene TRBV3-2), the J gene TRBJ2-5; D perhaps matches TRBD2 (7 bases). This CDR3 spans 14 amino acids. V lost 3 bases and J 3 bases, leaving 11 bases between the germline ends. Per the germline V gene, CDR1 is LGHDT and CDR2 is YNNKEL (reference sequence). Here the CDR3 DNA reads TGTGCCAGCAGCCAGGGGGCGGGAGAAGAGACCCAGTACTTC. Protein sequence: CASSQGAGEETQYF.